This TCR beta chain was sequenced during a study of cytomegalovirus exposure and HLA in healthy donors. V shed 2 bases and J 4 bases; nucleotides not matched to a gene: 8. Germline CDR1 and CDR2: SGHDT and YYEEEE. The CDR3 runs to 15 residues. In the PCR, 60 Vbeta and 13 Jbeta primers were used. Produced via immunoSEQ multiplex PCR; TCRdb's table is partial and in-frame only. The data show roughly 170,000 clones, almost 85% seen once. This rearrangement joins TRBV5-6 to TRBJ1-1; 7 bases map to TRBD1. Sequenced input: PBMCs. The TCR comes from a man under 40 in good health and CMV-seronegative. This CDR3 is CASSLGGRSGTEAFF. CDR3 DNA sequence: TGTGCCAGCAGCTTAGGGGGCCGGAGTGGCACTGAAGCTTTCTTT.